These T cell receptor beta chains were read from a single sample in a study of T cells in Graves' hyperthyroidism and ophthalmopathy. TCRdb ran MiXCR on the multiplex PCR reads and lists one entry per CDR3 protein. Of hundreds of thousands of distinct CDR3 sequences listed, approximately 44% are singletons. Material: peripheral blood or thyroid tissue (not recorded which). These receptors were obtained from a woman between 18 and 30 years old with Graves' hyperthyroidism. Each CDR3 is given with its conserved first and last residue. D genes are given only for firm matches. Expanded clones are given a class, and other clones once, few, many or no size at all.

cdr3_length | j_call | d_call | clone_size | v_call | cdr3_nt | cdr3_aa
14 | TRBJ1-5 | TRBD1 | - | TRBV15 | TGTGCCACCAGCAGAGATCAGGGGGATCAGCCCCAGCATTTT | CATSRDQGDQPQHF
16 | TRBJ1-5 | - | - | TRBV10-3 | TGTGCCATCAGTGAGACTGGGTATGGCGGCGGTCAGCCCCAGCATTTT | CAISETGYGGGQPQHF
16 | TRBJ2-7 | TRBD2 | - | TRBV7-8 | TGTGCCAGCAGCCCGATGGGGGCTAGCGGGAGGGCCGAGCAGTACTTC | CASSPMGASGRAEQYF
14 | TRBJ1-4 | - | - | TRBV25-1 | TGTGCCAGCAGTCCCGGGACGAATGGTGAAAAACTGCTTTTT | CASSPGTNGEKLLF
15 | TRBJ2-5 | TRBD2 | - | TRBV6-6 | TGTGCCAGCAGCACTTCGGGCGGGAGGGGGGAGACCCAGTACTTC | CASSTSGGRGETQYF
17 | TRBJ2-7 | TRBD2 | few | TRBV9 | TGTGCCAGCAGCCAATTTAGCTGGCGGGAGCTCTTCTACGAGCAGTACTTC | CASSQFSWRELFYEQYF
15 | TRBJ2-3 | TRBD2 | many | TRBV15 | TGTGCCACCAGCAGGACTAGCGGGAGCACAGATACGCAGTATTTT | CATSRTSGSTDTQYF
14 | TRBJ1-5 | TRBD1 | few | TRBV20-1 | TGCAGTGCTCCCCGGACAGGAATAAATCAGCCCCAGCATTTT | CSAPRTGINQPQHF
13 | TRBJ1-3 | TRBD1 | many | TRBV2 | TGTGCCAGCAGGACAGGGACTGGAAACACCATATATTTT | CASRTGTGNTIYF
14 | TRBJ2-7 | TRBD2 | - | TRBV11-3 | TGTGCCACCAGACTAGCGGGACACGTGGACGAGCAGTACTTC | CATRLAGHVDEQYF
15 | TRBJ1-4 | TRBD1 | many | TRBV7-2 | TGTGCCAGCAGCCAAGGGGACAGCCTCAATGAAAAACTGTTTTTT | CASSQGDSLNEKLFF
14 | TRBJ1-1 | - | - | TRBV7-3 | TGTGCCAGCAGCTCGCTCGACGGACACACTGAAGCTTTCTTT | CASSSLDGHTEAFF
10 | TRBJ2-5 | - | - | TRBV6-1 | TGTGCCAGCAAGGGCAGGACCCAGTACTTC | CASKGRTQYF
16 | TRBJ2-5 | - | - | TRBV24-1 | TGTGCCACCAGTGATTCCGGGACACCCGCCCAAGAGACCCAGTACTTC | CATSDSGTPAQETQYF
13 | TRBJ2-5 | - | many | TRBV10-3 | TGTGCCATCAGCGGCCAGGGTTGGGAGACCCAGTACTTC | CAISGQGWETQYF